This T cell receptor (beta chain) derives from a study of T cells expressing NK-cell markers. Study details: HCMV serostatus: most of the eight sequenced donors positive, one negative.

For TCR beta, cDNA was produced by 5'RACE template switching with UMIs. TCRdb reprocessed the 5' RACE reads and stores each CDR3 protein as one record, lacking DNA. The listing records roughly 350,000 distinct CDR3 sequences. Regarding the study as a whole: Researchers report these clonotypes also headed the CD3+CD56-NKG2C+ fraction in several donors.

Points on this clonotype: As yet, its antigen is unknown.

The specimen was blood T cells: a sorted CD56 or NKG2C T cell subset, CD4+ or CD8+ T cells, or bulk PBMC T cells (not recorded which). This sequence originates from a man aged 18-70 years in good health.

The CDR3 reads CASSLSSRTGTSYGYTF. The chain recombines TRBV5-1 with TRBJ1-2; TCRdb calls TRBD1, which cannot be checked without DNA. The length of the CDR3 is 17 residues. CDR1 and CDR2 (germline): SGHRS, YFSETQ.